This note documents a single TCR beta chain sequence. This record belongs to a study of T cell responses to AZD1222 COVID-19 vaccine. Trimming at V came to 3 bases and at J to 4 bases, leaving 7 bases not matched to a gene. The CDR3 consists of 16 residues. Germline CDR1 reads ENHRY; CDR2 reads SYGVKD. Measured with immunoSEQ multiplex PCR; TCRdb has only the in-frame clones, and not every one. The table lists around 70,000 clones, less than 85% of them singletons, with just over 20% in the top ten. The origin of this receptor is an adult in good health. The material was peripheral blood, obtained on day 0 of AZD1222 vaccination. The chain is built from TRBV10-3 and TRBJ2-2, with 8 bases aligning to TRBD2. This CDR3 reads CAISDPGGRSTGELFF. The CDR3, as DNA: TGTGCCATCAGTGATCCGGGGGGGCGCAGCACCGGGGAGCTGTTTTTT.